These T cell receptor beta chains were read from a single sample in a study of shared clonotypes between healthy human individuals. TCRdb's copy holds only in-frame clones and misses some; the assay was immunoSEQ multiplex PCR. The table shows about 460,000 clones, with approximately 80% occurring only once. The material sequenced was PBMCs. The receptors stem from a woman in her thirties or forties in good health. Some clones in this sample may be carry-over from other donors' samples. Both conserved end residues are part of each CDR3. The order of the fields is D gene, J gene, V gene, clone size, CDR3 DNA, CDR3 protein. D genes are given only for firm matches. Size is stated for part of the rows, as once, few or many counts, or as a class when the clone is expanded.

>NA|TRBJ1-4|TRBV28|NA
TGTGCCAGCAGTCCCCCGGGGCCTGGCAATGAAAAACTGTTTTTT
CASSPPGPGNEKLFF
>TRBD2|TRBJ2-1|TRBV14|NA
TGTGCCAGCAGCGCGCTAGCGGGTAGCTACAATGAGCAGTTCTTC
CASSALAGSYNEQFF
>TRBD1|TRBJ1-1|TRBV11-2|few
TGTGCCAGCAGCCCCAGGGGGGGCAACACTGAAGCTTTCTTT
CASSPRGGNTEAFF
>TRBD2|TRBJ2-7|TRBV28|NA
TGTGCCAGCAGTTCTCCAGCGGGAGGAAACGAGCAGTACTTC
CASSSPAGGNEQYF
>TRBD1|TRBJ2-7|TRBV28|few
TGTGCCAGCAGTTATGGCAGGGGGCTGGGTGAGCAGTACTTC
CASSYGRGLGEQYF
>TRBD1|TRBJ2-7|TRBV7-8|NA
TGTGCCAGCACCGTGCTGGGACAGGAGTACGAGCAGTACTTC
CASTVLGQEYEQYF
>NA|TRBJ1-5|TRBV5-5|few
TGTGCCAGCAGCCCCCATGACAATCAGCCCCAGCATTTT
CASSPHDNQPQHF
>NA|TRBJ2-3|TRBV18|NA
TGTGCCAGCTCACCACTCGAAGGAGACACGCAGTATTTT
CASSPLEGDTQYF
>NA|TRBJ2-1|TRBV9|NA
TGTGCCAGCAGCGTAGAGAATATAGAAGTAGATGAGCAGTTCTTC
CASSVENIEVDEQFF
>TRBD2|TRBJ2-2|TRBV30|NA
TGTGCCTGGAGGATGGGCGGGGGGGACACCGTGGAGCTGTTTTTT
CAWRMGGGDTVELFF
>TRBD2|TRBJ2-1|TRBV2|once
TGTGCCAGCAGTGGGGAGCGGGAGTACGGCAATGAGCAGTTCTTC
CASSGEREYGNEQFF
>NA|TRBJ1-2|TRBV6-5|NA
TGTGCCAGCAGTTACGCGGAGTTGGGTGGCTACACCTTC
CASSYAELGGYTF
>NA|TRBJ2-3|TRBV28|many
TGTGCCAGCAGTTTACCTGACAGGCGCACAGATACGCAGTATTTT
CASSLPDRRTDTQYF
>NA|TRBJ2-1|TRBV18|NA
TGTGCCAGCTCACCACCCCAGGCACAGTACAATGAGCAGTTCTTC
CASSPPQAQYNEQFF
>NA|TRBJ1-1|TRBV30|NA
TGTGCCTGGAGTGTGAACACTGAAGCTTTCTTT
CAWSVNTEAFF
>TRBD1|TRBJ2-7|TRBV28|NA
TGTGCCAGCAGTTCTGGGGACAGCCGCTACGAGCAGTACTTC
CASSSGDSRYEQYF
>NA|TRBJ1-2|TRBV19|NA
TGTGCCAGTAGTATCGGGAATGGGGGCTACACCTTC
CASSIGNGGYTF
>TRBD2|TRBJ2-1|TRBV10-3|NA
TGTGCCATCAGTGAGTCTGGGACTAGGGGCTACAATGAGCAGTTCTTC
CAISESGTRGYNEQFF
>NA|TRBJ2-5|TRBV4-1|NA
TGCGCCAGCAGCCAAGTATCCAGCTTCGGGGAGACCCAGTACTTC
CASSQVSSFGETQYF
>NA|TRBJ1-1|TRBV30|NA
TGTGCCTGGTGCCAGGGAATGAACACTGAAGCTTTCTTT
CAWCQGMNTEAFF
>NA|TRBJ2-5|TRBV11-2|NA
TGTGCCAGCAGCTTAGGGGGAGGGACAGGACAAGAGACCCAGTACTTC
CASSLGGGTGQETQYF
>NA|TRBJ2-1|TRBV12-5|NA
TGTGCTAGTGGTTTGAGCAGCACCTACAATGAGCAGTTCTTC
CASGLSSTYNEQFF
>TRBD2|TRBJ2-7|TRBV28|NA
TGTGCCAGCAGGTTGTCGGGGGGTCAAGGCGAGCAGTACTTC
CASRLSGGQGEQYF
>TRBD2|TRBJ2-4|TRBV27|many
TGTGCCAGCAGAACTAGCGGTACGGGAAACATTCAGTACTTC
CASRTSGTGNIQYF
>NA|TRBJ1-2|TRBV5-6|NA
TGTGCCAGCAGCTTGGTGTGGGGAGGCTACACCTTC
CASSLVWGGYTF
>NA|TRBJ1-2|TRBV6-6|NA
TGTGCCAGCAGCCAGACAGGCCACTATGGCTACACCTTC
CASSQTGHYGYTF
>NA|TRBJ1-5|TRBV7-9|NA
TGTGCCAGCAGCTGGGGTAGCAATCAGCCCCAGCATTTT
CASSWGSNQPQHF
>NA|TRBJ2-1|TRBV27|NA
TGTGCCAGCAGTTTCGGCCAACAATGGGAGCAGTTCTTC
CASSFGQQWEQFF
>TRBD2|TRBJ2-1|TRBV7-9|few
TGTGCCAGCAGCTCTGGACTAGCGCTCAATGAGCAGTTCTTC
CASSSGLALNEQFF
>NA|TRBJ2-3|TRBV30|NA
TGTGCCTGGTCCGACCTGGGAGCTCCTTATAGCACAGATACGCAGTATTTT
CAWSDLGAPYSTDTQYF
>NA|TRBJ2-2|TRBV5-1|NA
TGCGCCAGCAGGGAGGGGCTCACCGGGGAGCTGTTTTTT
CASREGLTGELFF
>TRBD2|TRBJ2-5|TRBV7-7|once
TGTGCTAGCAGCTTATGGGGGGGAGAGACCCAGTACTTC
CASSLWGGETQYF
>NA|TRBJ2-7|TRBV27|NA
TGTGCCAGCAGTTTACCCACACCCGGACAGATTTACTTC
CASSLPTPGQIYF
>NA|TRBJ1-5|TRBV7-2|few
TGTGCCAGCAGCTGGGGAAGCAATCAGCCCCAGCATTTT
CASSWGSNQPQHF
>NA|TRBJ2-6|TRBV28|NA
TGTGCCAGCATTTTAGGGCAGTCTCCTGGGGCCAACGTCCTGACTTTC
CASILGQSPGANVLTF
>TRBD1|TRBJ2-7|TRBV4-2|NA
TGTGCCAGCAGCCATTTCTACCCTCTTAGTGCGCCGAGGGGGCACGAGCAGTACTTC
CASSHFYPLSAPRGHEQYF
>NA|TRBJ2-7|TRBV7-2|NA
TGTGCCAGCAGCCCGCCCAGCTACGAGCAGTACTTC
CASSPPSYEQYF
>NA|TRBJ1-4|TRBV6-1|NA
TGTGCCAGCAGTGAAATTGCAGGGGTTGATGAAAAACTGTTTTTT
CASSEIAGVDEKLFF
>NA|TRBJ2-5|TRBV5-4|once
TGTGCCAGCAGCCTTACAGGTCCCGGGGAGACCCAGTACTTC
CASSLTGPGETQYF
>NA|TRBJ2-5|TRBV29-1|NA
TGCAGCGTTGAAGACAGGGGGAGGGAAGAGACCCAGTACTTC
CSVEDRGREETQYF
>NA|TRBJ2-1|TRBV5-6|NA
TGTGCCAGCAGCTTGGGGCCGACGCGGTTCTTC
CASSLGPTRFF
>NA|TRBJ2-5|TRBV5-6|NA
TGTGCCAGCAGCTTGGAACAGGCTTATAGGGAGACCCAGTACTTC
CASSLEQAYRETQYF
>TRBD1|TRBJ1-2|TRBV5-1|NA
TGCGCCAGCAGCCCGGACAGGGTGGAAGGCTACACCTTC
CASSPDRVEGYTF
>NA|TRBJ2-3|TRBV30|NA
TGTGCCTGGGGGAAGACAGATACAGATACGCAGTATTTT
CAWGKTDTDTQYF
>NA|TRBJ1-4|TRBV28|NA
TGTGCCAGCAGTTTCATGGACACCTCCATGGAACTGTTTTTT
CASSFMDTSMELFF
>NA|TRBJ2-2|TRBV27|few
TGTGCCAGCACCCCGGCGGAGGCCGGGGAGCTGTTTTTT
CASTPAEAGELFF
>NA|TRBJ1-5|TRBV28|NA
TGTGCCAGCAGTGCCGCTCCGGGACTCCTGGGGAGGCCCCAGCATTTT
CASSAAPGLLGRPQHF
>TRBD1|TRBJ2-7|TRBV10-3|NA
TGTGCCCATGGGACAGTACCCTACGAGCAGTACTTC
CAHGTVPYEQYF
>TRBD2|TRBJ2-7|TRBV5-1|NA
TGCGCCAGCAGCTCCGGGACTAGCGGGTTCTCCTACGAGCAGTACTTC
CASSSGTSGFSYEQYF
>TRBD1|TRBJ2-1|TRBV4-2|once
TGTGCCAGCAGCCAAGGGGGACAGGGCGACCATGAGCAGTTCTTC
CASSQGGQGDHEQFF
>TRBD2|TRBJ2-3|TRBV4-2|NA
TGTGCCAGCAGCCAAGATCGGATTCGGGCTAGCGGGAAAGCAGATACGCAGTATTTT
CASSQDRIRASGKADTQYF
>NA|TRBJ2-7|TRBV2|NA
TGTGCCAGCAGTGCAATGAGGGGATCCTACGAGCAGTACTTC
CASSAMRGSYEQYF
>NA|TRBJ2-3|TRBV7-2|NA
TGTGCCAGCAGCTTTAGGGTCGGCACAGATACGCAGTATTTT
CASSFRVGTDTQYF
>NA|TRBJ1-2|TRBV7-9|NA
TGTGCCAGCAGCTTAGCGGGGGGCTATGGCTACACCTTC
CASSLAGGYGYTF
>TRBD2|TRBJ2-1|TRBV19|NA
TGTGCCAGTAGTATCCAGCTAGCGGGAGTCTACAATGAGCAGTTCTTC
CASSIQLAGVYNEQFF
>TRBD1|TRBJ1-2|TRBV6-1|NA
TGTGCCACGGGGACAGCGACTAACTATGGCTACACCTTC
CATGTATNYGYTF
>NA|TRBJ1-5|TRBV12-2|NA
TGTGCAAGTCGCTTAGTACACAATCAGCCCCAGCATTTT
CASRLVHNQPQHF
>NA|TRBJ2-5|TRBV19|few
TGTGCCAGTAGTGAGGCTAGCGCAAAAGAGACCCAGTACTTC
CASSEASAKETQYF